The present TCR beta chain was sequenced within a study of T cells after yellow fever vaccination. Study-wide context: Any fraction with a low cell number was prepared using SMART-Seq v4 Ultra Low Input.

Template-switching 5'RACE yielded the TCR cDNA; a universal primer site and UMIs were added in the process. From the 5' RACE reads, TCRdb called clonotypes with MiXCR, one entry per CDR3 protein. The table lists some 560,000 distinct CDR3 sequences, approximately 21% of them singletons, with 14% in the top ten. CDR3 length equals 16 residues. V gave up 5 bases and J gave up 0 bases, with 11 bases separating them. Germline V lookup: CDR1 SGHTA, CDR2 FQGTGA. Remarks on this clonotype: Its antigen remains unidentified.

Study-wide points: Within FACS-sorted repertoires, abundant clonotypes contaminating from the bulk population could be present.

The sequence was obtained from a young man who received the YFV17D yellow fever vaccine. This chain uses TRBV7-3 with TRBJ2-6; D not resolved. The input for sequencing was PBMCs, taken 15 days after the yellow fever booster vaccination. CDR3 coding DNA: TGTGCCAGCAGCCACCAAAGAACCTCTGGGGCCAACGTCCTGACTTTC. Translation gives CASSHQRTSGANVLTF.